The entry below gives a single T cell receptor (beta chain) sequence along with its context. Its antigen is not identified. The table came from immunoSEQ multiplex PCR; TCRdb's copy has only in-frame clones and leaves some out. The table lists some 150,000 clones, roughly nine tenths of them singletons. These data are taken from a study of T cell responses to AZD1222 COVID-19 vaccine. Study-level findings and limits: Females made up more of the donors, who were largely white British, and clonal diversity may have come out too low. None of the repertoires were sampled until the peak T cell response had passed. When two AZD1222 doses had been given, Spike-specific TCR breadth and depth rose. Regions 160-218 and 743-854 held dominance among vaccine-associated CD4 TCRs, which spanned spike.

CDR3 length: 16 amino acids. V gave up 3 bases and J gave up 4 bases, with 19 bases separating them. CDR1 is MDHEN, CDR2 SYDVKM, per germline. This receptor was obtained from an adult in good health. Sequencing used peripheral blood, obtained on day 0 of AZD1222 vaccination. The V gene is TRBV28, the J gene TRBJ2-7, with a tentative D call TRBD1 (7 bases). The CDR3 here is CASSFGSGGGTYEQYF. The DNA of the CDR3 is TGTGCCAGCAGTTTTGGATCAGGGGGAGGCACTTACGAGCAGTACTTC.